Sequencing of this T cell receptor (beta chain) was carried out in a study of shared clonotypes between healthy human individuals. Trimming stripped 1 base from V and 5 bases from J, with 12 bases between. The CDR3 contains 15 residues. CDR1 SGHTA and CDR2 FQGNSA come from the germline V gene. Generated by immunoSEQ multiplex PCR, the TCRdb table keeps only in-frame clones and is missing some. The sample has some 2 million clones; 95% are singletons. The chain recombines TRBV7-2 with TRBJ1-5; weak D call: TRBD1 (6 bases). The sequenced material came from naive CD4+ T cells sorted from blood. As for subset: CD45RA+ positively selected. This clonotype originated in a man in his late teens or twenties in good health. The DNA for the CDR3 is TGTGCCAGCAGCTTAGTAGTCAGGGGTGATCAGCCCCAGCATTTT. Translating gives CASSLVVRGDQPQHF.